The next 29 T cell receptor beta chains were all read from a single sample in a study of shared clonotypes between healthy human individuals (dated by TCRdb to 2018 to 2020). Library preparation employed the immunoSEQ multiplex PCR assay. As stored in TCRdb, this immuneACCESS dataset retains in-frame rearrangements with V and J assigned. A fraction of the clones does not appear; measured against another copy, unresolved V genes explain less than half of the discrepancy, and the remainder lacks a known reason. The sample contains around 320,000 clones, 87% of them found a single time. The leading ten clones occupy 15% to 20% of the sample. Source material: memory CD8+ T cells sorted from blood. Per the publication, the cell subset or site label means: CD45RO+ cells pooled with CCR7-negative TemRA cells. The receptors shown here come from a man younger than 35 in good health.

The rearrangement uses TRBV7-9 and TRBJ2-7; the D call may be TRBD1 or TRBD2 (5 bases each). There are 17 residues in the CDR3. Trimming stripped 1 base from V and 3 bases from J, with 19 bases between. CDR1 and CDR2 (germline): SEHNR, FQNEAQ (reference sequence). The CDR3 here is CASSLDYVGVGGYEQYF. CDR3 coding DNA: TGTGCCAGCAGCTTAGACTATGTGGGTGTTGGGGGCTACGAGCAGTACTTC.

The rearrangement links TRBV7-9 to TRBJ2-7, with 7 nucleotides matching TRBD1. This CDR3 has 12 amino acids. Germline CDR1 and CDR2: SEHNR and FQNEAQ (reference sequence). V was clipped by 7 bases and J by 3 bases; unmatched bases: 3. CDR3 bases: TGTGCCAGCATCCGGGACAGCTACGAGCAGTACTTC. Its protein is CASIRDSYEQYF.

In the case of this clone: This same CDR3 is encoded by further DNA sequences in the sample. The V gene is TRBV5-1, the J gene TRBJ2-7, with D perhaps given as TRBD1 or TRBD2 (5 bases each). The CDR3 length is 14 residues. The ends were cut back, 0 bases at V and 2 bases at J, with 9 bases in the middle. Germline lookup yields CDR1 SGHRS and CDR2 YFSETQ. The CDR3 nucleotides read TGCGCCAGCAGCTTGGCCGGGACCACCTACGAGCAGTACTTC. It encodes CASSLAGTTYEQYF.

This chain connects TRBV6-5 to TRBJ2-4; no clear D. The CDR3 sequence is 14 residues long. The V gene lost 6 bases and the J gene lost 5 bases, with 14 bases spanning the gap. CDR1 and CDR2 from the germline V gene are MNHEY and SVGAGI. CDR3 nucleotides: TGTGCCAGCAGCCCAAACGTAGGAGAAAACATTCAGTACTTC. It is translated as CASSPNVGENIQYF.

This clone has a single count. The chain joins TRBV19 to TRBJ1-6; TRBD1 matches 7 bases. CDR1 and CDR2 (germline): LNHDA, SQIVND (reference sequence). This CDR3 is built from 19 residues. The trim removed 2 bases at V and 7 bases at J, leaving 17 bases unmatched. The CDR3 loop is CASSILAGGPEVPNSPLHF. The CDR3 region has the DNA TGTGCCAGTAGTATACTGGCAGGGGGGCCCGAGGTCCCCAATTCACCCCTCCACTTT.

This clone occurred once. The chain links TRBV7-2 to TRBJ2-7; 7 bases fit TRBD2. CDR3 length equals 15 residues. CDR1 SGHTA and CDR2 FQGNSA come from the germline V gene. J lost 0 bases, V lost 1 base, and 3 bases had no gene match. CDR3 sequence (DNA): TGTGCCAGCAGCTTAGAAAGGGACTACTCCTACGAGCAGTACTTC. Residues: CASSLERDYSYEQYF.

This chain uses TRBV4-3 with TRBJ2-1; the D gene is possibly TRBD1 (6 bases). The CDR3 length is 17 residues. CDR1 LGHNA and CDR2 YSLEER come from the germline V gene. V was pared by 4 bases and J by 3 bases, with 19 bases between. This chain's CDR3 is CASSLDRGNWDYNEQFF. The CDR3 DNA is TGCGCCAGCAGCCTTGATAGGGGGAATTGGGACTACAATGAGCAGTTCTTC.

This clone appeared a few times. The chain has TRBV30 and TRBJ2-7; TRBD2 matches at 8 bases. V lost 4 bases, J lost 2 bases, and 4 bases stayed unmatched. The CDR3 totals 13 residues. CDR1 and CDR2 from the germline V gene are GTSNPN and SVGIG (reference sequence). The CDR3 spells CAWNGGRPYEQYF. In DNA form, the CDR3 reads TGTGCCTGGAACGGCGGGAGGCCCTACGAGCAGTACTTC. Supplemented by reference TRBV30 and TRBJ2-7, the full variable domain reads SQTIHQWPATLVQPVGSPLSLECTVEGTSNPNLYWYRQAAGRGLQLLFYSVGIGQISSEVPQNLSASRPQDRQFILSSKKLLLSDSGFYLCAWNGGRPYEQYFGPGTRLTVT.

This clone has just one count. The chain couples TRBV9 to TRBJ1-2; weak D call: TRBD1 (6 bases). V was pared by 3 bases and J by 8 bases, with 11 bases between. CDR3 length equals 12 residues. CDR1 and CDR2 from the germline V gene are SGDLS and YYNGEE. CDR3: CASSDGGGGYTF. CDR3 DNA sequence: TGTGCCAGCAGCGACGGGGGCGGAGGCTACACCTTC.

The chain links TRBV10-1 to TRBJ2-1, with 9 bases fitting TRBD2. Germline CDR1 WNHNN, CDR2 SYGVQD (reference sequence). V shed 2 bases, J shed 4 bases, and the junction held 15 bases outside the gene matches. The CDR3 length is 19 residues. CDR3 DNA: TGCGCCAGCAGTGAGACTTTTTGCGGGAGGGCCGAGGTATACAATGAGCAGTTCTTC. Residues: CASSETFCGRAEVYNEQFF.

The chain uses TRBV7-9 and TRBJ2-7; 7 nucleotides align to TRBD2. Losses at the gene ends were 3 bases for V and 4 bases for J; bases not matched to a gene: 6. There are 14 residues in the CDR3. Looked up from germline, CDR1 is SEHNR and CDR2 is FQNEAQ (reference sequence). For the CDR3, the DNA is TGTGCCAGCAGCTTTGCGGCTAGCGGTTACGAGCAGTACTTC. This encodes CASSFAASGYEQYF. Based on the CDR3 plus reference TRBV7-9 and TRBJ2-7, the full variable domain is DTGVSQNPRHKITKRGQNVTFRCDPISEHNRLYWYRQTLGQGPEFLTYFQNEAQLEKSRLLSDRFSAERPKGSFSTLEIQRTEQGDSAMYLCASSFAASGYEQYFGPGTRLTVT.

This clone appeared many times. The sample contains more than one DNA sequence encoding this CDR3. The chain links TRBV4-1 to TRBJ2-1, with 9 bases lining up with TRBD2. The CDR3 spans 16 residues. CDR1 is MGHRA and CDR2 is YSYEKL in the germline V gene. J lost 3 bases, V lost 0 bases, and 3 bases had no gene match. CDR3 coding DNA: TGCGCCAGCAGCCAAGAACCTAGCGGGATCTACAATGAGCAGTTCTTC. It yields the protein CASSQEPSGIYNEQFF.

As for this clone: Other nucleotide sequences from this sample produce the same CDR3. The genes are TRBV29-1 and TRBJ2-7, with 8 bases lining up with TRBD1. The CDR3 runs 12 residues. Germline-derived CDR1 and CDR2 are SQVTM and ANQGSEA. Trimming removed 6 bases from V and 1 base from J; junction bases left unmatched: 2. CDR3 sequence reads: CSVRDRSYEQYF. The CDR3, as DNA: TGCAGCGTCCGGGACAGGTCCTACGAGCAGTACTTC.

The chain uses TRBV9 and TRBJ2-7; no clear D gene. V gave up 4 bases and J gave up 6 bases, with 11 bases separating them. Germline-derived CDR1 and CDR2 are SGDLS and YYNGEE. The CDR3 totals 12 residues. CDR3 sequence (DNA): TGTGCCAGCAGCCCCTCTATCACCGAGCAGTACTTC. Translated, it gives CASSPSITEQYF.

This clone was recorded once. The J gene is TRBJ1-5, the V gene TRBV27, with a tentative D call TRBD1 (5 bases). The V gene lost 8 bases and the J gene lost 6 bases, with 14 bases spanning the gap. Germline CDR1 reads MNHEY; CDR2 reads SMNVEV (reference sequence). This CDR3 has 13 amino acids. Here the CDR3 reads CASAEPGTQPQHF. DNA of the CDR3: TGTGCCAGCGCAGAGCCAGGGACTCAGCCCCAGCATTTT.

The chain carries TRBV27 and TRBJ2-1; D uncertain. CDR1 is MNHEY and CDR2 is SMNVEV in the germline V gene (reference sequence). The CDR3 is 13 amino acids. Between the trimmed V and J ends, which lost 2 bases and 7 bases, there was a span of 9 bases. CDR3 residues: CASSLAIWNEQFF. CDR3 nucleotide sequence: TGTGCCAGCAGTTTAGCGATTTGGAATGAGCAGTTCTTC.

The chain couples TRBV28 to TRBJ2-5; D is possibly TRBD2 (5 bases). V was clipped by 8 bases and J by 2 bases, with 12 bases between them. This CDR3 spans 13 amino acids. Looked up from germline, CDR1 is MDHEN and CDR2 is SYDVKM. The CDR3 DNA reads as TGTGCCAGCGGACTGTTAAATCAAGAGACCCAGTACTTC. Protein: CASGLLNQETQYF. Complete variable domain (other parts from reference TRBV28 and TRBJ2-5): DVKVTQSSRYLVKRTGEKVFLECVQDMDHENMFWYRQDPGLGLRLIYFSYDVKMKEKGDIPEGYSVSREKKERFSLILESASTNQTSMYLCASGLLNQETQYFGPGTRLLVL.

The CDR3 region is CASSQPPSGAGEGGGEQFF. CDR3 nucleotide sequence: TGCGCCAGCAGCCAACCCCCCTCGGGGGCGGGAGAAGGTGGGGGTGAGCAGTTCTTC. V gene TRBV4-3 combines with J gene TRBJ2-1; D is possibly TRBD2 (7 bases). V lost 2 bases and J 9 bases, leaving 29 bases between the germline ends. This CDR3 spans 19 amino acids. The germline CDR1 and CDR2 sequences are LGHNA and YSLEER.

This clone showed up just once. The rearrangement links TRBV2 to TRBJ2-4, with D possibly TRBD1 on 5 matching bases. The CDR3 loop spans 15 amino acids. The V end was cut by 8 bases, the J end by 1 base, with 15 bases between. The germline gives CDR1 SNHLY, CDR2 FYNNEI. The CDR3, as DNA: TGTGCCAGCCCCCGTTGGACAAAGGCCAAAAACATTCAGTACTTC. The encoded protein is CASPRWTKAKNIQYF.

This rearrangement joins TRBV27 to TRBJ2-7; TRBD2 agrees at 9 bases. Germline assignment: CDR1 MNHEY and CDR2 SMNVEV (reference sequence). With 7 bases clipped from V and 2 bases from J, the junction kept 15 bases outside the gene matches. This CDR3 region has 17 residues. CDR3 nucleotides: TGTGCCAGCACGAACAGGGATATGGCGGGAGGGCCCTACGAGCAGTACTTC. As protein: CASTNRDMAGGPYEQYF.

The chain has TRBV4-1 and TRBJ1-1; tentative D call: TRBD1 (5 bases). Trimming left V 1 base short and J 8 bases short, with 11 bases between. The CDR3 extends over 13 amino acids. Germline V CDR1 and CDR2: MGHRA, YSYEKL. In nucleotides, the CDR3 is TGCGCCAGCAGCCAAGTCCGGGGCAGCGAAGCTTTCTTT. Its protein is CASSQVRGSEAFF.

Concerning this clone: This CDR3 is also generated by other DNA sequences in the sample. The chain is built from TRBV7-8 and TRBJ2-7, with D perhaps given as TRBD1 or TRBD2 (5 bases each). This CDR3 spans 14 amino acids. CDR1 is SGHVS, CDR2 FQNEAQ, per germline. The germline V and J ends were trimmed by 3 bases and 2 bases, with 11 bases remaining between them. CDR3 DNA: TGTGCCAGCAGCTTGGCCGGGACGACCTACGAGCAGTACTTC. This codes for CASSLAGTTYEQYF.

The chain joins TRBV10-3 to TRBJ1-1, with D tentatively TRBD1 (5 bases). The CDR3 has 15 amino acids. Trimming cost V 0 bases and J 1 base, with 9 bases left between them. The germline V gene encodes CDR1 ENHRY and CDR2 SYGVKD. CDR3 protein: CAISESPGWNTEAFF. In DNA, the CDR3 is TGTGCCATCAGTGAGTCTCCAGGGTGGAACACTGAAGCTTTCTTT.

The chain carries TRBV5-1 and TRBJ1-1; D uncertain. The CDR3 extends over 12 amino acids. The germline V and J ends were trimmed by 4 bases and 5 bases, with 9 bases remaining between them. CDR1 and CDR2 (germline): SGHRS, YFSETQ. Here the CDR3 reads CASSPPGTEAFF. For the CDR3, the DNA is TGCGCCAGCAGCCCCCCGGGGACTGAAGCTTTCTTT. Looking up the rest from reference TRBV5-1 and TRBJ1-1 gives the full variable domain: KAGVTQTPRYLIKTRGQQVTLSCSPISGHRSVSWYQQTPGQGLQFLFEYFSETQRNKGNFPGRFSGRQFSNSRSEMNVSTLELGDSALYLCASSPPGTEAFFGQGTRLTVV.

This chain joins TRBV2 and TRBJ2-1; D unresolved. Trimming stripped 4 bases from V and 10 bases from J, with 8 bases between. The CDR3 is 11 residues long. Germline V gene data show CDR1 as SNHLY and CDR2 as FYNNEI. The CDR3 reads CASSGLSEQFF. The CDR3 nucleotides read TGTGCCAGCAGTGGCCTCAGCGAGCAGTTCTTC.

The rearrangement joins TRBV4-1 to TRBJ2-7; D ambiguous. Germline loops: CDR1 MGHRA, CDR2 YSYEKL. The CDR3 is 15 residues long. The V gene lost 0 bases and the J gene lost 2 bases, with 11 bases spanning the gap. Here the CDR3 reads CASSQESDFTYEQYF. The CDR3 DNA reads as TGCGCCAGCAGCCAAGAGAGTGACTTTACCTACGAGCAGTACTTC.

CDR3 DNA: TGCGCCAGCAGCCTTTCGCCTGGCGGGGGGTACACCGGGGAGCTGTTTTTT. Translating gives CASSLSPGGGYTGELFF. The chain combines TRBV4-1 with TRBJ2-2; 8 nucleotides agree with TRBD2. The ends lost 4 bases at V and 3 bases at J; junction bases unmatched: 10. The CDR3 is 17 residues long. Germline CDR1 is MGHRA and CDR2 is YSYEKL.

The rearrangement joins TRBV13 to TRBJ2-1; D is ambiguous. The V gene's germline CDR1 is PRHDT and CDR2 FYEKMQ (reference sequence). V dropped 5 bases and J dropped 8 bases, with 16 bases sitting between them. This CDR3 is built from 14 residues. The CDR3 loop reads CASSGSIERYEQFF. The CDR3 region has the DNA TGTGCCAGCAGCGGTAGTATCGAGAGGTATGAGCAGTTCTTC.

The J gene is TRBJ2-7, the V gene TRBV13, with D possibly TRBD2 on 6 matching bases. V dropped 3 bases and J dropped 3 bases, with 15 bases sitting between them. The CDR3 runs to 15 residues. Germline V gene sequence: CDR1 PRHDT, CDR2 FYEKMQ (reference sequence). This CDR3 reads CASSFRRGVDYEQYF. The CDR3 bases are TGTGCCAGCAGCTTCCGGAGGGGAGTCGACTACGAGCAGTACTTC.